What follows are 21 T cell receptor beta chains derived from one specimen sequenced in a study of shared T cell receptors in the human thymus. Clones were sequenced by immunoSEQ multiplex PCR, and TCRdb holds only the in-frame ones, with some missing. This sample has roughly 710,000 clones, with 80% to 90% found just once. These data also featured in a second study, about human thymus T cells.

Material for sequencing was thymocytes. The receptors shown here come from a girl in the first two years of life with a congenital heart defect.

In DNA form, the CDR3 reads TGTGCCAGCAGCGTGGGACAGTATGGCTACACCTTC. Translating gives CASSVGQYGYTF. V usage is TRBV13 and J usage is TRBJ1-2, with 7 bases fitting TRBD1. With V trimmed by 5 bases and J by 5 bases, 2 bases remained unmatched. The germline CDR1 and CDR2 sequences are PRHDT and FYEKMQ (reference sequence). The CDR3 sequence is 12 residues long.

J is TRBJ1-4 and V is TRBV19; D may be TRBD1 (6 bases). Trimming took 8 bases from V and 5 from J, leaving 15 bases between them. This CDR3 has 14 residues. The germline gives CDR1 LNHDA, CDR2 SQIVND (reference sequence). CDR3 sequence: CASSDRTKNEKLFF. CDR3 DNA sequence: TGTGCCAGTTCCGACAGGACGAAGAATGAAAAACTGTTTTTT.

This clone was seen a single time. The chain employs TRBV13 and TRBJ1-2; D is perhaps TRBD1 (6 bases). The CDR3 spans 14 residues. Germline CDR1 is PRHDT and CDR2 is FYEKMQ (reference sequence). V lost 5 bases to trimming and J lost 8 bases, with 18 bases between them. The CDR3: CASSLRQEKEGYTF. CDR3 nucleotides: TGTGCCAGCAGCCTCAGACAGGAAAAGGAAGGCTACACCTTC.

The chain combines TRBV27 with TRBJ1-2, with 7 bases identical to TRBD1. The V and J ends lost 3 bases and 8 bases, in that order; junction bases with no gene match: 9. The CDR3 covers 14 residues. The germline gives CDR1 MNHEY, CDR2 SMNVEV (reference sequence). CDR3 in amino acids: CASSLEGGQWGYTF. The CDR3 coding sequence is TGTGCCAGCAGTTTGGAGGGGGGACAGTGGGGCTACACCTTC.

The CDR3 nucleotides read TGTGCCAGCAGCTTAAACCGACAGGGCAAACTGTTTTTT. The encoded protein is CASSLNRQGKLFF. The chain employs TRBV11-3 and TRBJ1-4; TRBD1 aligns across 7 bases. Per the germline V gene, CDR1 is SGHNT and CDR2 is YENEEA. V trimming: 2 bases; J trimming: 11 bases; junction bases outside the gene matches: 5. CDR3 length: 13 residues.

This clone has only one observation. The chain joins TRBV6-5 to TRBJ2-3, with D possibly TRBD1 on 6 matching bases. CDR1 MNHEY and CDR2 SVGAGI come from the germline V gene. The CDR3 runs to 15 residues. Trimming took 7 bases from V and 10 from J, leaving 24 bases between them. CDR3 bases: TGTGCCAGCACTGACAGGAAAGTAAGACCAGAACCGCAGTATTTT. This gives the protein CASTDRKVRPEPQYF.

This clone showed up just a few times. CDR3 in amino acids: CASSSPGQGILYF. CDR3 bases: TGTGCCAGCAGCTCTCCGGGACAGGGTATCTTGTACTTC. This sequence joins TRBV27 and TRBJ2-7; 9 nucleotides agree with TRBD1. The CDR3 extends over 13 amino acids. Germline lookup yields CDR1 MNHEY and CDR2 SMNVEV (reference sequence). The V gene end was trimmed by 6 bases and the J gene end by 12 bases; junction bases not matched to a gene: 12.

The chain's CDR3 is CASSPGQGNTEAFF. CDR3 bases: TGTGCCAGCAGCCCTGGACAGGGAAACACTGAAGCTTTCTTT. The V call is TRBV6-5, the J call TRBJ1-1; the match to TRBD1 covers 8 bases. Germline assignment: CDR1 MNHEY and CDR2 SVGAGI. This CDR3 spans 14 amino acids. The V and J ends lost 6 bases and 2 bases, in that order; junction bases with no gene match: 5.

V is TRBV4-3 and J is TRBJ1-4, with D hard to call. Deletions cut 1 base from V and 5 bases from J, with 8 bases between. The germline V gene encodes CDR1 LGHNA and CDR2 YSLEER. The CDR3 contains 14 residues. The CDR3 protein is CASSQVIRNEKLFF. In DNA, the CDR3 is TGCGCCAGCAGCCAAGTCATTCGGAATGAAAAACTGTTTTTT.

The chain joins TRBV19 to TRBJ1-3, with D perhaps matching TRBD1 (5 bases). V lost 7 bases to trimming and J lost 4 bases, with 17 bases between them. The CDR3 contains 15 residues. Germline CDR1 and CDR2: LNHDA and SQIVND (reference sequence). The CDR3 protein is CASILGHPEGNTIYF. CDR3 nucleotide sequence: TGTGCCAGTATTTTAGGACATCCGGAGGGAAACACCATATATTTT.

This chain uses TRBV19 with TRBJ1-4; unclear D gene. Trimming removed 0 bases from V and 4 bases from J, with 18 bases in between. This CDR3 spans 18 amino acids. CDR1 and CDR2 (germline): LNHDA, SQIVND (reference sequence). DNA of the CDR3: TGTGCCAGTAGTATAGATCGGTCCACAGCCTCTCATAATGAAAAACTGTTTTTT. Protein sequence: CASSIDRSTASHNEKLFF.

The chain carries TRBV5-1 and TRBJ2-7; D gene unclear. V lost 0 bases and J 0 bases, leaving 7 bases between the germline ends. Germline V lookup: CDR1 SGHRS, CDR2 YFSETQ. The CDR3 spans 14 residues. CDR3 loop: CASSLAEPSYEQYF. The CDR3 DNA is TGCGCCAGCAGCTTGGCCGAGCCCTCCTACGAGCAGTACTTC.

This clone showed up just once. This chain connects TRBV5-4 to TRBJ2-5; the match to TRBD2 covers 10 bases. The germline CDR1 and CDR2 sequences are SGHNT and YYREEE (reference sequence). The CDR3 runs 18 residues. Trimming took 4 bases from V and 1 from J; bases not matched to a gene: 13. CDR3 nucleotides: TGTGCCAGCAGCGAGACTGGTGGACTAGCGGAGACCCAAGAGACCCAGTACTTC. This translates into CASSETGGLAETQETQYF.

CDR3 nucleotide sequence: TGCGCCAGCAGCTCCCTTATCGATAGCGGGTACACCGGGGAGCTGTTTTTT. Translation: CASSSLIDSGYTGELFF. The V and J genes are TRBV5-1 and TRBJ2-2, with 7 nucleotides matching TRBD2. Per the germline V gene, CDR1 is SGHRS and CDR2 is YFSETQ. The CDR3 is 17 amino acids. With 3 bases clipped from V and 3 bases from J, the junction kept 11 bases outside the gene matches.

CDR3 amino acids: CASSLAPGLAGGSSPTKYEQYF. The CDR3 DNA is TGCGCCAGCAGCTTGGCCCCCGGACTAGCGGGGGGATCTTCCCCGACAAAGTACGAGCAGTACTTC. The V gene is TRBV5-1, the J gene TRBJ2-7, with 14 bases lining up with TRBD2. Germline V CDR1 and CDR2: SGHRS, YFSETQ. CDR3 length: 22 residues. J was trimmed by 4 bases and V by 0 bases; bases with no gene match: 21.

The rearrangement uses TRBV28 and TRBJ2-3, with D perhaps TRBD1 (6 bases). Trimming left V 6 bases short and J 0 bases short, with 19 bases between. Germline CDR1 reads MDHEN; CDR2 reads SYDVKM. This CDR3 is built from 17 residues. CDR3 loop: CASSLGHRAVSTDTQYF. The CDR3 nucleotides are TGTGCCAGCAGCCTGGGTCACAGGGCTGTAAGCACAGATACGCAGTATTTT.

The chain carries TRBV5-1 and TRBJ1-4; maybe TRBD1 (6 bases). The length of the CDR3 is 16 residues. Trimming shortened V by 3 bases and J by 6 bases, and 18 bases separated the two germline ends. Germline CDR1 and CDR2: SGHRS and YFSETQ. CDR3 loop: CASSSSDKGGDEKLFF. CDR3 nucleotides: TGCGCCAGCAGCTCGAGTGACAAGGGGGGGGATGAAAAACTGTTTTTT. The full variable domain, completed using reference TRBV5-1 and TRBJ1-4, is KAGVTQTPRYLIKTRGQQVTLSCSPISGHRSVSWYQQTPGQGLQFLFEYFSETQRNKGNFPGRFSGRQFSNSRSEMNVSTLELGDSALYLCASSSSDKGGDEKLFFGSGTQLSVL.

In this sample, this clone turned up a few times. The chain has TRBV4-1 and TRBJ1-1; D uncertain. CDR3 size: 15 residues. With 1 base removed from V and 1 base from J, the gap between germline ends came to 10 bases. Germline lookup yields CDR1 MGHRA and CDR2 YSYEKL. This CDR3 is CASSQGTCRNTEAFF. The CDR3 nucleotides are TGCGCCAGCAGCCAAGGTACATGCAGGAACACTGAAGCTTTCTTT.

This clone is a singleton in its sample. The rearrangement uses TRBV6-5 and TRBJ2-3; D is unresolved. Germline values: CDR1 MNHEY, CDR2 SVGAGI. V shed 7 bases and J shed 5 bases, with 16 bases lying between them. CDR3 length: 14 residues. CDR3 protein: CASTNPPPRDTQYF. Here the CDR3 DNA reads TGTGCCAGCACTAATCCCCCACCAAGAGATACGCAGTATTTT.

This clone is a singleton in its sample. The V and J genes are TRBV5-4 and TRBJ1-2, with no clear D. Trimming took 0 bases from V and 4 from J, leaving 13 bases between them. The CDR3 loop spans 15 amino acids. Germline CDR1 and CDR2: SGHNT and YYREEE (reference sequence). As DNA, the CDR3 is TGTGCCAGCAGCTTGGTTTCCAGGAGGAGCTATGGCTACACCTTC. Encoded protein: CASSLVSRRSYGYTF.

The rearrangement links TRBV5-1 to TRBJ2-5, with 8 bases fitting TRBD1. V dropped 4 bases and J dropped 10; count of bases not matched to a gene: 9. There are 13 residues in the CDR3. The germline V gene encodes CDR1 SGHRS and CDR2 YFSETQ. This CDR3 reads CASSLGQGRDQYF. The DNA of the CDR3 is TGCGCCAGCAGCCTAGGACAGGGTAGGGACCAGTACTTC.